This TCR beta chain was retrieved from a study of neurological immune-mediated disorders. This clonotype was counted ten times or more. The antigen is undetermined. Germline-derived CDR1 and CDR2 are SGHRS and YFSETQ. With 6 bases removed from V and 3 bases from J, the gap between germline ends came to 13 bases. The CDR3 loop spans 13 amino acids. By 5'RACE with 10-nucleotide random UMIs, the cDNA was made. TCRdb redid the calling of the 5' RACE reads with MiXCR, one entry per CDR3 protein. Of more than 50,000 distinct CDR3 sequences listed, 3% to 4% were seen once; the top ten hold about 7%. Study results and caveats: It was the repertoires of 18 of 34 multiple sclerosis patients that phylogenetic grouping placed in one related-CDR3 cluster, which is a possible signature.

The chain uses TRBV5-1 and TRBJ2-7; D unresolved. The receptor was isolated from a woman aged 55 to 70 with multiple sclerosis. Sequenced: PBMCs. Here the CDR3 DNA reads TGCGCCAGCACCCGACTGGATATCTACGAGCAGTACTTC. It specifies CASTRLDIYEQYF.